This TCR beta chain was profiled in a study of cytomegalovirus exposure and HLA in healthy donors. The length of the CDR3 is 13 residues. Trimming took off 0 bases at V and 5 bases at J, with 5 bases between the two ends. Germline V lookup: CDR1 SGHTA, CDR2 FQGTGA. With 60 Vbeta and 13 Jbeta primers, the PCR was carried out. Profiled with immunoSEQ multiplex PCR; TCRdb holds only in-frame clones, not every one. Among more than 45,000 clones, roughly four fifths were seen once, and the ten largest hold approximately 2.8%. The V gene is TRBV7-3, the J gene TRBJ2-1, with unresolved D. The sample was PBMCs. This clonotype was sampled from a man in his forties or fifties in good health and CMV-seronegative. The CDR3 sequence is CASSLTSDNEQFF. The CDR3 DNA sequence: TGTGCCAGCAGCTTAACCAGCGACAATGAGCAGTTCTTC.